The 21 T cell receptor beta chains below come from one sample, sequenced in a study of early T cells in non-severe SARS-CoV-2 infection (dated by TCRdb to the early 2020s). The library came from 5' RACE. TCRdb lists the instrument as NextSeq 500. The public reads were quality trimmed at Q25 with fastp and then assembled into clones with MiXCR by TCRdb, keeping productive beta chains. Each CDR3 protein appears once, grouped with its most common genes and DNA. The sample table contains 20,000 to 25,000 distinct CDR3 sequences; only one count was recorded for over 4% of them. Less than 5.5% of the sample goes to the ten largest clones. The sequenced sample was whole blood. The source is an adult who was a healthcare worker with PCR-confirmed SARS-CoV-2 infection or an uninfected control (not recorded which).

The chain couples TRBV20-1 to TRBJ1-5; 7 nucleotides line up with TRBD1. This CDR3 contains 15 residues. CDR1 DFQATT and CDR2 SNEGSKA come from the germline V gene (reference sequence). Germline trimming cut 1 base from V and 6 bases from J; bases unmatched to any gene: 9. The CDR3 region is CSARAGTENSQPQHF. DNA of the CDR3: TGCAGTGCTAGAGCAGGGACAGAAAATAGTCAGCCCCAGCATTTT.

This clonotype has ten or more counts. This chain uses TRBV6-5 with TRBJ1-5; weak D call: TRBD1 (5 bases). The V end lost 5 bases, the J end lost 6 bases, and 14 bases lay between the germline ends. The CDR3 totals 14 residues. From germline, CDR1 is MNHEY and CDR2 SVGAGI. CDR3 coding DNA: TGTGCCAGCAGTCGATTGACAGTCGGTCAGCCCCAGCATTTT. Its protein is CASSRLTVGQPQHF.

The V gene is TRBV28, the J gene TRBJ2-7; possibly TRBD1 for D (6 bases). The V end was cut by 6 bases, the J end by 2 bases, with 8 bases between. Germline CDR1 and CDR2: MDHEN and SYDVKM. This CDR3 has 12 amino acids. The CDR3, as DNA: TGTGCCAGCAGCAGGGGAACCTACGAGCAGTACTTC. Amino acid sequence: CASSRGTYEQYF.

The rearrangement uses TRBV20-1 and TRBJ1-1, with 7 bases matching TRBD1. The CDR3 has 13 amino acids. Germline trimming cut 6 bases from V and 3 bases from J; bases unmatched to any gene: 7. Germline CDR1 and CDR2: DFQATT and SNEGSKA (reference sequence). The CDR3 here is CSAQDGTDTEAFF. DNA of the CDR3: TGCAGTGCGCAGGACGGGACAGACACTGAAGCTTTCTTT.

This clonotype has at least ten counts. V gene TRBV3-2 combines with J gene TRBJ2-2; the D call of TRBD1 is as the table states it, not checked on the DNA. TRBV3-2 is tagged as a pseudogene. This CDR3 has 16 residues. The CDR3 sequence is CASSQSRGLDTGELFF. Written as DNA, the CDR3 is TGTGCCAGCAGCCAATCCCGTGGGCTCGATACCGGGGAGCTGTTTTTT.

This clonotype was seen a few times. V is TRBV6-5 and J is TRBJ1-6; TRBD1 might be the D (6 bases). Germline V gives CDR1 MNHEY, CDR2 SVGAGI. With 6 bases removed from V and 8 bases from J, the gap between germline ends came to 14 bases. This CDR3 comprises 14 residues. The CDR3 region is CASSTGRGDSPLHF. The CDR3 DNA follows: TGTGCCAGCAGCACAGGGAGGGGGGATTCACCCCTCCACTTT.

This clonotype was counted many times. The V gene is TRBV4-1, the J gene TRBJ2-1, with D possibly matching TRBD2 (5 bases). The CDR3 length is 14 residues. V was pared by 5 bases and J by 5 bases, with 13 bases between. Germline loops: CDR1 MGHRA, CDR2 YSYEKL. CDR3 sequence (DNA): TGCGCCAGCAGCGTTCGACTAACTGACAATGAGCAGTTCTTC. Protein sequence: CASSVRLTDNEQFF.

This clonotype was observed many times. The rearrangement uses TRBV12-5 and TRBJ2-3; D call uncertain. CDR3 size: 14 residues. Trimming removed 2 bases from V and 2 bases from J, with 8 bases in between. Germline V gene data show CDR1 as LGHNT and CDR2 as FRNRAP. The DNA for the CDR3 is TGTGCTAGTGGTTTGAGCCTCTCCACAGATACGCAGTATTTT. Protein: CASGLSLSTDTQYF.

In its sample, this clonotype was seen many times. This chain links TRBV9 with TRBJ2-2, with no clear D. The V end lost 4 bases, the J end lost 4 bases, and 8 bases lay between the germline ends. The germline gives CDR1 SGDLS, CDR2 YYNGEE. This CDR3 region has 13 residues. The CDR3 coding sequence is TGTGCCAGCAGCCCAGAACCCACCGGGGAGCTGTTTTTT. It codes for CASSPEPTGELFF.

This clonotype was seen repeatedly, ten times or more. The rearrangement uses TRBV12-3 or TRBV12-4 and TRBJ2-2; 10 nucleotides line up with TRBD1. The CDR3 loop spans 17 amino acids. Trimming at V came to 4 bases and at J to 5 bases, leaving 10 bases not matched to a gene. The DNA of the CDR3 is TGTGCCAGCAGTTCCACAGTCCGGGACAGGGGAACCGGGGAGCTGTTTTTT. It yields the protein CASSSTVRDRGTGELFF.

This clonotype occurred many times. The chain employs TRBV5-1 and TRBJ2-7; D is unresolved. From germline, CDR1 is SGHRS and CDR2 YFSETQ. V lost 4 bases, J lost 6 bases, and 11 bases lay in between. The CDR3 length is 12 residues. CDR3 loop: CASSTSQSEQYF. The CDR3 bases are TGCGCCAGCAGCACGTCACAAAGCGAGCAGTACTTC.

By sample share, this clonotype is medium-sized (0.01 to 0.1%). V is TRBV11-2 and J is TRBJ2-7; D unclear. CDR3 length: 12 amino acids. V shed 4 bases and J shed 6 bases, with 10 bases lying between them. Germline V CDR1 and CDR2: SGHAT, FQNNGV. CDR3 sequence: CASSSQVGEQYF. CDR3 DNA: TGTGCCAGCAGCTCCCAAGTGGGCGAGCAGTACTTC.

The CDR3, as DNA: TGTGCCAGCAGGGGTTCCAACACCGGGGAGCTGTTTTTT. Amino acids: CASRGSNTGELFF. The rearrangement links TRBV2 to TRBJ2-2; D remains unclear. V lost 6 bases, J lost 2 bases, and 7 bases lay in between. CDR3 size: 13 residues. The germline V gene has CDR1 SNHLY and CDR2 FYNNEI.

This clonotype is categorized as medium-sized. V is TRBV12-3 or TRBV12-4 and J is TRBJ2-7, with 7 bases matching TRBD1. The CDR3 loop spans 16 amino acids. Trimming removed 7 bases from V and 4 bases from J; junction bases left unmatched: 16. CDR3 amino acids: CASTYFWGQSRYEQYF. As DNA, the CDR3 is TGTGCCAGCACTTACTTCTGGGGACAGTCTCGGTACGAGCAGTACTTC.

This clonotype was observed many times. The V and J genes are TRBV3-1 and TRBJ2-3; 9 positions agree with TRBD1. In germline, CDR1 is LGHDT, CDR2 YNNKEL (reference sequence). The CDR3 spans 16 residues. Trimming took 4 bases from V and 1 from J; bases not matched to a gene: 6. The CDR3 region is CASSPPRTGGTDTQYF. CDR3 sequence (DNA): TGTGCCAGCAGCCCCCCGAGGACAGGGGGCACAGATACGCAGTATTTT.

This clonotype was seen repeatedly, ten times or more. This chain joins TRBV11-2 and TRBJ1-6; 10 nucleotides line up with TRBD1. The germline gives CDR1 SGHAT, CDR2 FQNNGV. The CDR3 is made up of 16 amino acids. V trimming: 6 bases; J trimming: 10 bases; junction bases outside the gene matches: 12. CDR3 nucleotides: TGTGCCAGCAGTCTATACTCCGGGACAGGGGTATCACCCCTCCACTTT. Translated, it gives CASSLYSGTGVSPLHF.

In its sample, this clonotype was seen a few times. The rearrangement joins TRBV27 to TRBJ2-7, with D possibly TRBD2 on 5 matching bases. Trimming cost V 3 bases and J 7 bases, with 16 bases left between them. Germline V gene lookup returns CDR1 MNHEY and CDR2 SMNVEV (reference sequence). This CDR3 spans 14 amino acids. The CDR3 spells CASSFAGAVGEQYF. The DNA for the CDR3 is TGTGCCAGCAGTTTTGCTGGAGCGGTGGGAGAGCAGTACTTC.

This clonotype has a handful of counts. CDR3 loop: CASTPDRVGSNEQFF. DNA for the CDR3: TGTGCCAGCACTCCCGACAGGGTAGGGAGTAATGAGCAGTTCTTC. The gene calls are TRBV11-2 and TRBJ2-1; 7 positions agree with TRBD1. The germline V gene encodes CDR1 SGHAT and CDR2 FQNNGV. The CDR3 runs 15 residues. V trimming: 7 bases; J trimming: 7 bases; junction bases outside the gene matches: 13.

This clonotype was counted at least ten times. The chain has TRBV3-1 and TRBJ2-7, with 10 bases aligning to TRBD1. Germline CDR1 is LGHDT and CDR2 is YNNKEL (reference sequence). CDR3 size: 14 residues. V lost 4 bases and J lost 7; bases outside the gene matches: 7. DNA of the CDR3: TGTGCCAGCAGCCTGAGACAGGGGGCGGAGGAGCAGTACTTC. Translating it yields CASSLRQGAEEQYF.

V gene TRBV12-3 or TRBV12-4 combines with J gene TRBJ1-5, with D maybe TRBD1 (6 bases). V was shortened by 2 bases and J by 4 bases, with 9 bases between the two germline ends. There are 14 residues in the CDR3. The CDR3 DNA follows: TGTGCCAGCAGTTTAATGGGGGCAAATCAGCCCCAGCATTTT. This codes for CASSLMGANQPQHF.

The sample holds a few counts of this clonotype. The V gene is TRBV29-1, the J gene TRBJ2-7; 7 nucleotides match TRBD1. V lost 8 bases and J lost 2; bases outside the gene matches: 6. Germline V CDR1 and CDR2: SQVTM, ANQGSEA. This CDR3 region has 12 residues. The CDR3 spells CSIRDSPYEQYF. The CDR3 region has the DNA TGCAGCATTCGGGACAGCCCCTACGAGCAGTACTTC.